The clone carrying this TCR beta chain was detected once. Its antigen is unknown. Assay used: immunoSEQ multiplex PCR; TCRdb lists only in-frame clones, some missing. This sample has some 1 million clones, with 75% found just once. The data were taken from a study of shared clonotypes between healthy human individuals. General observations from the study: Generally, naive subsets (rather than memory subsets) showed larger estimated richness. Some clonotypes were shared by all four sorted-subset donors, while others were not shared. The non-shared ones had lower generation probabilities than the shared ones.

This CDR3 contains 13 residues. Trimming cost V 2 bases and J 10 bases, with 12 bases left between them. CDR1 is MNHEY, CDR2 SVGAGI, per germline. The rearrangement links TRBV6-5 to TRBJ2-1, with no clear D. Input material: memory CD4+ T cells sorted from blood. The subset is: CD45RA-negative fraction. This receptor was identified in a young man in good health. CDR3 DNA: TGTGCCAGCAGTTACGATAGGGTCTCCGAGCAGTTCTTC. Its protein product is CASSYDRVSEQFF.